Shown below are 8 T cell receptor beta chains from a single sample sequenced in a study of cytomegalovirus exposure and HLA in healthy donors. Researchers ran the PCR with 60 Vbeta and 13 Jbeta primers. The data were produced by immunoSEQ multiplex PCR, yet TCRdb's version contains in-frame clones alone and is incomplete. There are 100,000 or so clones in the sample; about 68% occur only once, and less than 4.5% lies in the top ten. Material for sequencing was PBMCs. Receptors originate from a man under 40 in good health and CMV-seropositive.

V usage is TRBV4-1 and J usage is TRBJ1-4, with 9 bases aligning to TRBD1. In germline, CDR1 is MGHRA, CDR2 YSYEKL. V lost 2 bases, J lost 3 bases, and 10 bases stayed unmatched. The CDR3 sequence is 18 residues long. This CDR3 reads CASSQRTGVLVANEKLFF. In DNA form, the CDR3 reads TGCGCCAGCAGCCAAAGGACAGGGGTTTTGGTAGCTAATGAAAAACTGTTTTTT.

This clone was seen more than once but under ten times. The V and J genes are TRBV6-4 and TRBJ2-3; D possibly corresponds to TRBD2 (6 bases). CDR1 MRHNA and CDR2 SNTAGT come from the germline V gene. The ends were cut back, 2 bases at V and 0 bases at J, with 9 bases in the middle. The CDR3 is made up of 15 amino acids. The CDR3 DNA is TGTGCCAGCAGTGACACCGGGGGAAGCACAGATACGCAGTATTTT. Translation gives CASSDTGGSTDTQYF.

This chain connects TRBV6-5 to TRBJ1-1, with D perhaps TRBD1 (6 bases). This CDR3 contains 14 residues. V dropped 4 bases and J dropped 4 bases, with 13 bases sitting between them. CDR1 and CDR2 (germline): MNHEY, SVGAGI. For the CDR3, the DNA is TGTGCCAGCAGTTCGGACAGTATAGGCACTGAAGCTTTCTTT. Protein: CASSSDSIGTEAFF.

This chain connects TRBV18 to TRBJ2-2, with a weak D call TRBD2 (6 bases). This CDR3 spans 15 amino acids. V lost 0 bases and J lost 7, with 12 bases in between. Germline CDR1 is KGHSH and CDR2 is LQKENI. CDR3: CASSPPGARGGELFF. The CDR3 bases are TGTGCCAGCTCACCACCGGGAGCGCGGGGCGGGGAGCTGTTTTTT.

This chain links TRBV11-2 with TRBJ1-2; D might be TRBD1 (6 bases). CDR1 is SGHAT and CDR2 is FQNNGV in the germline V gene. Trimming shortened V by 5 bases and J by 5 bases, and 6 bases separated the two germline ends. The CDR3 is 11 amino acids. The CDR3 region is CASSQGYGYTF. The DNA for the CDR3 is TGTGCCAGCAGCCAGGGGTATGGCTACACCTTC.

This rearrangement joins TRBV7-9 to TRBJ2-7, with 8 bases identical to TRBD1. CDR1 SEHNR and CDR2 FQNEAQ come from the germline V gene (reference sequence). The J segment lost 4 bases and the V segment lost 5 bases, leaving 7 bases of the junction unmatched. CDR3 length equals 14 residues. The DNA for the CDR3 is TGTGCCAGCAGCCCTCGGACAGGGAGGTACGAGCAGTACTTC. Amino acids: CASSPRTGRYEQYF.

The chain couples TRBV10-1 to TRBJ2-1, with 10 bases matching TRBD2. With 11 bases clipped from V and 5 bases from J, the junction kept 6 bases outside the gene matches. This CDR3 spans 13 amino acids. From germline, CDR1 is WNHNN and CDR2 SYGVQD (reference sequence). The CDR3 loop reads CAASSGGNNEQFF. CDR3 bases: TGCGCCGCCTCTAGCGGGGGAAACAATGAGCAGTTCTTC.

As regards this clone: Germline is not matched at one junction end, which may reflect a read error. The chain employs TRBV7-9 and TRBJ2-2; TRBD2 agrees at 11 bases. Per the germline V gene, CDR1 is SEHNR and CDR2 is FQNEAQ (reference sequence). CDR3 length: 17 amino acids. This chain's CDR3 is CASSLVTSGENTEELFF. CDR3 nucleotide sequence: TGTGCCAGCAGCTTAGTGACTAGCGGGGAGAACACCGAGGAGCTGTTTTTT.